Detailed here is one T cell receptor (beta chain). Its antigen remains unknown. This sample is part of a study of cytomegalovirus exposure and HLA in healthy donors. In nominal health when sampled, donors likely had unrecorded immune exposures nonetheless. Study-wide results and caveats: Presence/absence analyses supposed approximately even sequencing depth among donors.

PCR employed 60 Vbeta and 13 Jbeta primers. Assay: immunoSEQ multiplex PCR; the TCRdb copy retains only in-frame clones and omits some. The sample lists about 80,000 clones, 79% occurring once. Sequencing used PBMCs. This receptor was identified in a woman aged 35 to 49 in good health and CMV-seropositive.

The CDR3 region has the DNA TGTGCCAGCAGCTTAATTCTAGCGGGAGTGACAGATACGCAGTATTTT. This translates into CASSLILAGVTDTQYF. This chain connects TRBV5-8 to TRBJ2-3; the match to TRBD2 covers 10 bases. The CDR3 spans 16 residues. Trimming at V came to 2 bases and at J to 3 bases, leaving 6 bases not matched to a gene. Germline CDR1 is SGHTS and CDR2 is YDEGEE.